The sequence of this T cell receptor beta chain was determined in a study of blood T cell repertoires in COVID-19. This clone was counted a single time. The CDR3 extends over 18 amino acids. V lost 6 bases and J lost 2; bases outside the gene matches: 11. Germline V gene sequence: CDR1 SGHVS, CDR2 FQNEAQ. Some clones are missing from TCRdb's copy, which holds only in-frame ones; the method was immunoSEQ multiplex PCR. The sample comprises over 250,000 clones, more than 75% of which are singletons, and 2.6% rests with the top ten. V gene TRBV7-8 combines with J gene TRBJ2-1, with 12 nucleotides matching TRBD2. The source of this sequence is a man in his 60s who had recovered from COVID-19. The sequenced material came from PBMCs or T cells enriched from blood (not recorded which). The CDR3 here is CASSIGASGGAPYNEQFF. The CDR3 DNA reads as TGTGCCAGCAGTATCGGGGCTAGCGGGGGGGCTCCCTACAATGAGCAGTTCTTC.